Reported below is one T cell receptor beta chain. What it binds is not known. TCRdb re-analysed the 5' RACE reads in MiXCR, keeping a single row per CDR3 protein. This table has around 44,000 distinct CDR3 sequences, roughly 15% appearing once. This sample was taken from a study of neurological immune-mediated disorders. Study-level points and caveats: The level of TCR clonal expansion was highest in patients with HTLV-1-associated myelopathy and lowest in multiple sclerosis, where it fell below the level seen in healthy controls. Sharing of CDR3 amino acid sequences among expanded clones across subjects was absent, suggesting private repertoires in all groups.

CDR3 length equals 18 residues. The V segment lost 4 bases and the J segment 4 bases; nucleotides outside the gene matches: 11. CDR1 is SGHRS, CDR2 YFSETQ, per germline. The V and J genes are TRBV5-1 and TRBJ2-3; 14 bases fit TRBD2. This TCR derives from a woman aged 60-75 years with HTLV-1-associated myelopathy (HAM/TSP). What was sequenced was CD4+ T cells from blood. DNA of the CDR3: TGCGCCAGCAGCGTAGCCGGGACTAGCGGGAGTTCAGCAGATACGCAGTATTTT. It translates to CASSVAGTSGSSADTQYF.